This is a list of T cell receptor beta chains from one sample in a study of shared clonotypes between healthy human individuals. Sequencing was performed with immunoSEQ multiplex PCR; in TCRdb, only in-frame clones are kept and a portion is missing. The sample yields fewer than 2.5 million clones, 80% to 95% seen once. Specimen: naive CD4+ T cells from PBMCs. Receptor source: a man younger than 30 in good health. Some clones in this sample may be carry-over from other donors' samples. Both conserved end residues are part of each CDR3.

j_gene,v_gene,CDR3aa
TRBJ1-1,TRBV7-3,CASSLTSQGETFF
TRBJ1-2,TRBV4-3,CASSQGWGGDDYGYTF
TRBJ1-1,TRBV5-1,CASSFPGNTEAFF
TRBJ1-5,TRBV19,CASRGGQPQHF
TRBJ2-3,TRBV2,CASRSDGNTDTQYF
TRBJ2-5,TRBV7-2,CASSPGRSGTQYF
TRBJ1-5,TRBV4-1,CASSQEGTGSNQPQHF
TRBJ1-3,TRBV5-4,CASSLKGSHSGNTIYF
TRBJ1-1,TRBV5-1,CASSVDGLNTEAFF
TRBJ2-2,TRBV19,CASRDRLGELFF
TRBJ2-5,TRBV5-4,CASSSPDQETQYF
TRBJ2-2,TRBV10-3,CAIRSGTSGSEVGELFF
TRBJ2-7,TRBV6-1,CASNQFYEQYF
TRBJ2-7,TRBV5-1,CASSRLAGVSYEQYF
TRBJ1-2,TRBV29-1,CSVLYNREANYGYTF